This TCR beta chain was documented in a study of blood T cell repertoires in COVID-19. Study information: Sites across the United States, Italy and Spain contributed samples from acute and convalescent COVID-19. T cells, B-cell-depleted T cells, or PBMCs provided the cDNA or gDNA that served as material.

As processed by the authors: Reference gene primer amplification gave estimated nucleated cell counts. This table comes from immunoSEQ multiplex PCR, and its TCRdb copy is limited to in-frame clones, with some not included. That table supplies the V and J calls and clone size; D and trimming were determined from the DNA. The sample includes roughly 250,000 clones, roughly 84% seen only once; the top ten take 2% to 2.5%. Sequenced sample: peripheral blood. The clonotype originates from a woman aged 40 to 50 who had recovered from COVID-19.

The CDR3, as DNA: TGTGCCAGCAGTTTTCCCCCCAGGGGAAGCAATCAGCCCCAGCATTTT. It specifies CASSFPPRGSNQPQHF. The chain is built from TRBV27 and TRBJ1-5, with D tentatively TRBD1 (6 bases). The CDR3 is 16 amino acids. V lost 3 bases and J 1 base, leaving 13 bases between the germline ends. Germline CDR1 reads MNHEY; CDR2 reads SMNVEV (reference sequence).